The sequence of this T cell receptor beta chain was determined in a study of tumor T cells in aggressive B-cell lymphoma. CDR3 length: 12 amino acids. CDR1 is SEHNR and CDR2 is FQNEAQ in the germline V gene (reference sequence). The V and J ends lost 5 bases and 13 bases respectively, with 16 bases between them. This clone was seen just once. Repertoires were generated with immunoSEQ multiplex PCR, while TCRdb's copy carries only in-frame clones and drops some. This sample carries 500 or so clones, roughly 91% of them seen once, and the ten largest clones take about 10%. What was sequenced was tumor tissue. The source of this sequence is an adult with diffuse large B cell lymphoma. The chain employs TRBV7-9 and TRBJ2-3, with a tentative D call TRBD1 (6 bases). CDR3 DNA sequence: TGTGCCAGCAGCCTACAGGGCCTCGGAGAGTATTTT. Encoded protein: CASSLQGLGEYF.